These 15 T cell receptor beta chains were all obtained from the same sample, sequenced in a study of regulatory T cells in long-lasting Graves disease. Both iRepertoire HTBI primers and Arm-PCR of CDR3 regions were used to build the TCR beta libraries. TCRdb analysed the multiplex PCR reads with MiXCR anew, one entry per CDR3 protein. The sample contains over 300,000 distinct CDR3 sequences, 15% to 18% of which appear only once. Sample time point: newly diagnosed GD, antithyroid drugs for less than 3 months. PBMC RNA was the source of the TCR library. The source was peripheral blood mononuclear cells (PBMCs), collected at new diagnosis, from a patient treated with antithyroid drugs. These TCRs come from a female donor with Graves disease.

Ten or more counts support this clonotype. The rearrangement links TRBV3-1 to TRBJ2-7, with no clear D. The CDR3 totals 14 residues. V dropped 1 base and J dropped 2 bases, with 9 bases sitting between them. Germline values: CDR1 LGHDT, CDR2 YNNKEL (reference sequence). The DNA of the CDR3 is TGTGCCAGCAGCCAAGGCCCCGTCCCCTACGAGCAGTACTTC. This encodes CASSQGPVPYEQYF.

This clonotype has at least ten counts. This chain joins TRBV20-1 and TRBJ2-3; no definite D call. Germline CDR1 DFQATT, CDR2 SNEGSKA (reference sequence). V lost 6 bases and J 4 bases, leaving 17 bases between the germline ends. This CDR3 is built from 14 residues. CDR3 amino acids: CSAPRANPSDTQYF. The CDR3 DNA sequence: TGCAGTGCCCCAAGGGCCAATCCATCAGATACGCAGTATTTT.

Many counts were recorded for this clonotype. The CDR3 DNA follows: TGTGCCAGCAGCGTAGCTTCATCCATAGTTAGCGGGGGGGTTACAGAGACCCAGTACTTC. This codes for CASSVASSIVSGGVTETQYF. The chain links TRBV9 to TRBJ2-3; 11 nucleotides agree with TRBD2. With the DNA end fitting TRBJ2-5 better, the J assignment may be wrong. The CDR3 runs to 20 residues. CDR1 and CDR2 (germline): SGDLS, YYNGEE.

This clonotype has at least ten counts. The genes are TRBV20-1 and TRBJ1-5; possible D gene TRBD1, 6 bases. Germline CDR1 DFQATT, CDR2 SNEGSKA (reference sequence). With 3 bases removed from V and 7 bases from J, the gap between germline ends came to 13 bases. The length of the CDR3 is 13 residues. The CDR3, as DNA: TGCAGTGCTAGGTACAGGGAGAGACAGCCCCAGCATTTT. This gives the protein CSARYRERQPQHF.

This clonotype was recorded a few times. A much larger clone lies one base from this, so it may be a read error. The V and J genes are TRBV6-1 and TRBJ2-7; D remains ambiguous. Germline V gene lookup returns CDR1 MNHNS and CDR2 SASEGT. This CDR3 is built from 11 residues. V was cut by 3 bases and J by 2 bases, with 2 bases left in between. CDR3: CASSDTYEQYF. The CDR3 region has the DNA TGTGCCAGCAGTGATACCTACGAGCAGTACTTC.

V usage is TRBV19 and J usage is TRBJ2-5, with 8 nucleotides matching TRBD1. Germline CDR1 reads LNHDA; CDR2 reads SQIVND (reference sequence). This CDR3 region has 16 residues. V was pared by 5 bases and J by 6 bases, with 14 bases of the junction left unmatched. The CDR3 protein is CASSRAGTGPMKTQYF. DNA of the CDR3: TGTGCCAGTAGTCGTGCCGGGACAGGTCCAATGAAGACCCAGTACTTC.

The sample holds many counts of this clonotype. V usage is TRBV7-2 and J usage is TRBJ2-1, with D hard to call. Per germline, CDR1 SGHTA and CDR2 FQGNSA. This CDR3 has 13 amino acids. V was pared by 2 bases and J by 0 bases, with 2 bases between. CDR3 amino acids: CASSLNSYNEQFF. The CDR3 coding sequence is TGTGCCAGCAGCTTAAACTCCTACAATGAGCAGTTCTTC. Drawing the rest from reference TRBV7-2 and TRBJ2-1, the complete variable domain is GAGVSQSPSNKVTEKGKDVELRCDPISGHTALYWYRQSLGQGLEFLIYFQGNSAPDKSGLPSDRFSAERTGGSVSTLTIQRTQQEDSAVYLCASSLNSYNEQFFGPGTRLTVL.

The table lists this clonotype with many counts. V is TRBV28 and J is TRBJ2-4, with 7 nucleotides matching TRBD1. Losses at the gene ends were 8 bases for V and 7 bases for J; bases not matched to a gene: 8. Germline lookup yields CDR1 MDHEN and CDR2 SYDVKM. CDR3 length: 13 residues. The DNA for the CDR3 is TGTGCCAGCGGAAACGAACAGGGGAACATTCAGTACTTC. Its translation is CASGNEQGNIQYF.

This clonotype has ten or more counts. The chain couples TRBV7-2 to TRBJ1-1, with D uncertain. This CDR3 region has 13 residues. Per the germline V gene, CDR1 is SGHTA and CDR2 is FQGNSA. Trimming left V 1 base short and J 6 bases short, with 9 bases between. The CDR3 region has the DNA TGTGCCAGCAGCTTAGTAGGATTTGCTGAAGCTTTCTTT. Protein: CASSLVGFAEAFF.

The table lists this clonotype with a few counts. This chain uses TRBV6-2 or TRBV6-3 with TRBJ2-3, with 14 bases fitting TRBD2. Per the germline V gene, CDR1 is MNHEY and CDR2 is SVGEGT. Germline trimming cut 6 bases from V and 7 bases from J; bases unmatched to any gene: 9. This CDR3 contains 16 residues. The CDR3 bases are TGTGCCAGCAGCCAACTGGGGACTAGCGGGGGATATACGCAGTATTTT. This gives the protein CASSQLGTSGGYTQYF.

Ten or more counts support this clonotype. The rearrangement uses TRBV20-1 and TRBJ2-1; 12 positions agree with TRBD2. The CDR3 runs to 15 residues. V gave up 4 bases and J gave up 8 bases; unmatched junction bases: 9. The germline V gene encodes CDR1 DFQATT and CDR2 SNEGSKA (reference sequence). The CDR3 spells CSATGGLAGRYEQFF. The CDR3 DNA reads TGCAGTGCTACCGGAGGACTAGCGGGACGGTATGAGCAGTTCTTC.

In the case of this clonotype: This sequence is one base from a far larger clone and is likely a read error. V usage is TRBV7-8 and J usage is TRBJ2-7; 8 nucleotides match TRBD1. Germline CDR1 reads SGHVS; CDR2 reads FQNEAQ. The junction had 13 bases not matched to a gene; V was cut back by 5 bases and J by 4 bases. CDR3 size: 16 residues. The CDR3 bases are TGTGCCAGCAGCCTCCAGGGGGCGGGAAGGCCTTACGAGCAGTACTTC. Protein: CASSLQGAGRPYEQYF.

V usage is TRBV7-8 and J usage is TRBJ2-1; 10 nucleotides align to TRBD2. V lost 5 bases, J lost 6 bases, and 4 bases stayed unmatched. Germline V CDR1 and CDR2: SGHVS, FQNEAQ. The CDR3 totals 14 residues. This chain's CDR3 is CASSTSGRGNEQFF. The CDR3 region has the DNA TGTGCCAGCAGCACCAGCGGGAGGGGCAATGAGCAGTTCTTC.

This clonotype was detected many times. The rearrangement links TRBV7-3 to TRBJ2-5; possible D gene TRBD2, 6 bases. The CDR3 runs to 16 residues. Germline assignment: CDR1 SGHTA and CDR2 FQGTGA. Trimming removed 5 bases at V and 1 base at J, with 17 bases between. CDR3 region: CASSPSGGKGQETQYF. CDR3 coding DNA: TGTGCCAGCAGCCCGTCCGGGGGTAAAGGCCAAGAGACCCAGTACTTC.

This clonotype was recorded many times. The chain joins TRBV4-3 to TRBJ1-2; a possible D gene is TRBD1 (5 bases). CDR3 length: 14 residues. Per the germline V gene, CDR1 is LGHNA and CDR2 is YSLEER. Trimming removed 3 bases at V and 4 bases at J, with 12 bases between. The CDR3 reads CASSHVDSLYGYTF. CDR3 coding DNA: TGCGCCAGCAGCCACGTCGACAGTCTCTATGGCTACACCTTC.